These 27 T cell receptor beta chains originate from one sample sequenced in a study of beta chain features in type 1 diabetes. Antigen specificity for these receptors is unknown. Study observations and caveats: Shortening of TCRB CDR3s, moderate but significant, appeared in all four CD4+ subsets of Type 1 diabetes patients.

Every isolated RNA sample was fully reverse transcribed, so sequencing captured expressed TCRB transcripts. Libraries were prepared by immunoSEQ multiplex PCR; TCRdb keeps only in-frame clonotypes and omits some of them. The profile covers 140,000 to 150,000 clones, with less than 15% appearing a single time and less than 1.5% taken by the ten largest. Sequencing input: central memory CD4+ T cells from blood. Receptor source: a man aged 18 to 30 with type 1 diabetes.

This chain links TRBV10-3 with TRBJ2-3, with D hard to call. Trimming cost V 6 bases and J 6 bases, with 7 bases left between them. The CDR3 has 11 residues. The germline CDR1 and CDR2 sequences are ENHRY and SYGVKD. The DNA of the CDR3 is TGTGCCATCAGGGCCGGGGATACGCAGTATTTT. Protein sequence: CAIRAGDTQYF.

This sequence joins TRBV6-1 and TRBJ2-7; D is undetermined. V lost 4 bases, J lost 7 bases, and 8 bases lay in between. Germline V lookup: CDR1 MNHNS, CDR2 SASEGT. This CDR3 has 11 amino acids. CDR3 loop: CASSGLLEQYF. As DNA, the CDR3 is TGTGCCAGCAGTGGACTTTTGGAGCAGTACTTC.

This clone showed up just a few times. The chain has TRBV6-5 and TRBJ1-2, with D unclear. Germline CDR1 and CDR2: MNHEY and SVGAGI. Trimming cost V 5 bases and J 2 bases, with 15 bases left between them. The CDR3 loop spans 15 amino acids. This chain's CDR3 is CASSPDSTRNYGYTF. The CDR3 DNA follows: TGTGCCAGCAGTCCCGATTCAACCAGAAACTATGGCTACACCTTC.

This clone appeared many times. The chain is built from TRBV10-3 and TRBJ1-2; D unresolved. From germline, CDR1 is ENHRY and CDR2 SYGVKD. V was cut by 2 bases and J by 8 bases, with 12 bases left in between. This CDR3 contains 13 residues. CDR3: CAISEEGSGGYTF. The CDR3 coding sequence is TGTGCCATCAGTGAGGAAGGGTCCGGAGGCTACACCTTC.

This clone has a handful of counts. CDR3 loop: CSVEDRGSGVSNTGELFF. CDR3 bases: TGCAGCGTTGAAGATCGGGGTAGCGGGGTATCGAACACCGGGGAGCTGTTTTTT. This chain uses TRBV29-1 with TRBJ2-2; TRBD2 matches 8 bases. The V gene end was trimmed by 0 bases and the J gene end by 0 bases; junction bases not matched to a gene: 9. This CDR3 has 18 residues. In germline, CDR1 is SQVTM, CDR2 ANQGSEA.

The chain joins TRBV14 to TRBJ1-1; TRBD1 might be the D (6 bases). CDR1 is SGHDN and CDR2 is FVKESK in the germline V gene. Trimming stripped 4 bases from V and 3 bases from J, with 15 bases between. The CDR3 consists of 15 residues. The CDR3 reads CASSLNAGEDTEAFF. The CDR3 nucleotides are TGTGCCAGCAGCCTCAACGCAGGGGAGGACACTGAAGCTTTCTTT.

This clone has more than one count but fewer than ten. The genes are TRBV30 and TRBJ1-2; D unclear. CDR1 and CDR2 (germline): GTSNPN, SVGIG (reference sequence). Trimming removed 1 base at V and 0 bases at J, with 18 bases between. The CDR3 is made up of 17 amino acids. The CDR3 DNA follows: TGTGCCTGGAGTGCAACTTTGGGCCTGGGGACTAACTATGGCTACACCTTC. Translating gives CAWSATLGLGTNYGYTF.

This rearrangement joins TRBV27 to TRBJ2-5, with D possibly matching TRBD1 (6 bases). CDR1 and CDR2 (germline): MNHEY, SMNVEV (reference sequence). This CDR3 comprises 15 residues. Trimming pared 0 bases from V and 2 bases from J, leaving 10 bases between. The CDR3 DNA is TGTGCCAGCAGTTTATCCCGACAGGCGCAAGAGACCCAGTACTTC. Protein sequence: CASSLSRQAQETQYF.

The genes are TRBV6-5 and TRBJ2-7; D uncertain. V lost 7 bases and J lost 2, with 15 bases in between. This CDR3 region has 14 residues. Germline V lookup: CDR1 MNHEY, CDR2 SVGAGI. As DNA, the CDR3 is TGTGCCAGCAATGAAAGGGCCCGTACCTACGAGCAGTACTTC. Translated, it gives CASNERARTYEQYF.

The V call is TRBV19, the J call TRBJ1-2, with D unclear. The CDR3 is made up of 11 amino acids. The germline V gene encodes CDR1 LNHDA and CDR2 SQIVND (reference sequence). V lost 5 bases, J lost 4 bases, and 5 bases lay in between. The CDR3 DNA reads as TGTGCCAGTAGTTTCAGCTATGGCTACACCTTC. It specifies CASSFSYGYTF.

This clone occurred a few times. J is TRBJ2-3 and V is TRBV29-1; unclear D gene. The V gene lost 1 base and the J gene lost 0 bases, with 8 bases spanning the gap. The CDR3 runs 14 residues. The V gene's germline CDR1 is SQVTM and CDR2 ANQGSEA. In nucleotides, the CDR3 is TGCAGCGTTGAAGTCGGACCTAGCACAGATACGCAGTATTTT. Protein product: CSVEVGPSTDTQYF.

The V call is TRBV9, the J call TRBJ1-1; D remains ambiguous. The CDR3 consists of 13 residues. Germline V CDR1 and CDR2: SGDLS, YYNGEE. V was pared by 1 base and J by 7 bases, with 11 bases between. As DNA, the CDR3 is TGTGCCAGCAGCGTAAGTACTTACGATGAAGCTTTCTTT. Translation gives CASSVSTYDEAFF.

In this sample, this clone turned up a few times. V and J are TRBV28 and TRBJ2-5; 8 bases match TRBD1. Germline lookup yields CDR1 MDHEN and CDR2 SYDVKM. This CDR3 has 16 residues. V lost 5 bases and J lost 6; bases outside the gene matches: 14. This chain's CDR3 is CASSLPGTGAPKTQYF. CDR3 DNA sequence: TGTGCCAGCAGTCTACCCGGGACAGGCGCCCCGAAGACCCAGTACTTC.

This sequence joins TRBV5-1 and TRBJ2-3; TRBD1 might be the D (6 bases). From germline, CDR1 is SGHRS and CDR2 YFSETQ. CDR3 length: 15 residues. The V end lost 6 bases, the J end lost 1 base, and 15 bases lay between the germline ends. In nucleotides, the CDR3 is TGCGCCAGCACCTGGACAGAGGGAGGCACAGATACGCAGTATTTT. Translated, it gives CASTWTEGGTDTQYF. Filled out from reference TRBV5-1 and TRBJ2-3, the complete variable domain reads KAGVTQTPRYLIKTRGQQVTLSCSPISGHRSVSWYQQTPGQGLQFLFEYFSETQRNKGNFPGRFSGRQFSNSRSEMNVSTLELGDSALYLCASTWTEGGTDTQYFGPGTRLTVL.

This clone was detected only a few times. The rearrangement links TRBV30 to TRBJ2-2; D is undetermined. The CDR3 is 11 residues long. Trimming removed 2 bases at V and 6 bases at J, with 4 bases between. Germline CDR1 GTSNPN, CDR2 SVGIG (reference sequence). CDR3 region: CAWSLAGELFF. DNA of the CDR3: TGTGCCTGGAGTTTGGCCGGGGAGCTGTTTTTT.

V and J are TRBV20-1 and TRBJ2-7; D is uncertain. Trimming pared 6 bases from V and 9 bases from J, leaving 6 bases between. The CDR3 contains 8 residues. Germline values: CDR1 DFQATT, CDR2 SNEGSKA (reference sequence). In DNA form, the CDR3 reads TGCAGTGCCTCAGGGCAGTACTTC. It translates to CSASGQYF.

This chain's CDR3 is CASSFSRSSYNEQFF. The DNA of the CDR3 is TGTGCCAGTAGTTTTAGCAGGAGCTCCTACAATGAGCAGTTCTTC. V is TRBV19 and J is TRBJ2-1; D unclear. This CDR3 has 15 amino acids. Germline V gene data show CDR1 as LNHDA and CDR2 as SQIVND (reference sequence). V lost 5 bases to trimming and J lost 0 bases, with 11 bases between them.

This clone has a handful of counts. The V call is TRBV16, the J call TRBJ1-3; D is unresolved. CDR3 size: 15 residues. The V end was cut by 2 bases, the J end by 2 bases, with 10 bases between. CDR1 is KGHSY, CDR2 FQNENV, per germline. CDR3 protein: CASSQRAFAGNTIYF. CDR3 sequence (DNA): TGTGCCAGCAGCCAAAGGGCCTTCGCTGGAAACACCATATATTTT.

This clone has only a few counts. The CDR3 DNA reads TGTGCCAGCAGTGCAGGGGTCGGCTACACCTTC. Its protein is CASSAGVGYTF. The J gene is TRBJ1-2, the V gene TRBV25-1; maybe TRBD1 (6 bases). Trimming cost V 4 bases and J 8 bases, with 8 bases left between them. CDR1 MGHDK and CDR2 SYGVNS come from the germline V gene. This CDR3 has 11 residues.

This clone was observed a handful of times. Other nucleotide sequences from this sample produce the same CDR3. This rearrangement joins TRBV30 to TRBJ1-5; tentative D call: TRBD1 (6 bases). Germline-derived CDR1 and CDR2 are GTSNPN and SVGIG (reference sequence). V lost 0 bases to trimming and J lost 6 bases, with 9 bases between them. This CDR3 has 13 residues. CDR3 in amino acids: CAWSVQGSQPQHF. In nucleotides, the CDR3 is TGTGCCTGGAGTGTACAGGGAAGTCAGCCCCAGCATTTT.

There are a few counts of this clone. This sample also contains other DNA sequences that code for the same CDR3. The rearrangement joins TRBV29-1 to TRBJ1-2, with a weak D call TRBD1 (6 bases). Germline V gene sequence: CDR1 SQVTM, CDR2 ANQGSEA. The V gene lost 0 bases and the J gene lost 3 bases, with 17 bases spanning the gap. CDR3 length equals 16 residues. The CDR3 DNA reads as TGCAGCGTTGAAGATTTCGGGTCGTGGGGGCACTATGGCTACACCTTC. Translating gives CSVEDFGSWGHYGYTF.

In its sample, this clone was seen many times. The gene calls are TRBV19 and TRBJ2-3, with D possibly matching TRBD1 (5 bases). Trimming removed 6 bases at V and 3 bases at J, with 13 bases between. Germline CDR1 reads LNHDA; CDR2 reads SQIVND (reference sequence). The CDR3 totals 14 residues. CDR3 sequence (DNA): TGTGCCAGTAGGAGACAGACCCTGACAGATACGCAGTATTTT. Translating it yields CASRRQTLTDTQYF.

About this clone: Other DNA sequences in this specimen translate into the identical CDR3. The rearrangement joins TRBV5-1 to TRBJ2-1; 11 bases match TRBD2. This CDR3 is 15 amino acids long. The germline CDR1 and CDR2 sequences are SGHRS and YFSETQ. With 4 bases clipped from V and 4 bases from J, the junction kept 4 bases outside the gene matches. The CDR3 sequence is CASSVSSGGYNEQFF. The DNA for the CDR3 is TGCGCCAGCAGCGTTTCTAGCGGGGGGTACAATGAGCAGTTCTTC.

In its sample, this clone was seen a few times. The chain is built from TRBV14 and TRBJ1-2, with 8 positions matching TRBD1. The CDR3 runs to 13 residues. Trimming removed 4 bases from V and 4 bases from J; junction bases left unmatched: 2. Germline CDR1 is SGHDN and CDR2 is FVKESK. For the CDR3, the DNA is TGTGCCAGCAGCCGGGACAGGATCTATGGCTACACCTTC. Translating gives CASSRDRIYGYTF. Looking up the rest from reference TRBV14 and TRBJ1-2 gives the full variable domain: EAGVTQFPSHSVIEKGQTVTLRCDPISGHDNLYWYRRVMGKEIKFLLHFVKESKQDESGMPNNRFLAERTGGTYSTLKVQPAELEDSGVYFCASSRDRIYGYTFGSGTRLTVV.

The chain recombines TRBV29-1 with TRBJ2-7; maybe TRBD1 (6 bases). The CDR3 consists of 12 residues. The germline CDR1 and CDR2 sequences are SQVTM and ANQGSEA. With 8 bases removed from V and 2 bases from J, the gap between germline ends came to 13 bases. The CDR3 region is CSMSRGTYEQYF. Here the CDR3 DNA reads TGCAGCATGAGCAGGGGTACCTACGAGCAGTACTTC.

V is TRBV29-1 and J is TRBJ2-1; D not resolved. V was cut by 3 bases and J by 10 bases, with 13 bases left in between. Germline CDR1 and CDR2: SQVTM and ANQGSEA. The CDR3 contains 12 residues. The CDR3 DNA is TGCAGCGTTGACGAGCAGAGGAGCGAGCAGTTCTTC. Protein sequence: CSVDEQRSEQFF.

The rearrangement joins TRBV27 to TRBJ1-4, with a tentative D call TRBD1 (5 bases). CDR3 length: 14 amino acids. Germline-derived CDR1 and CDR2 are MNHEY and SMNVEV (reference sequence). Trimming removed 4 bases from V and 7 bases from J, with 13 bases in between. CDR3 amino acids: CASSSTALSEKLFF. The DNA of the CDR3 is TGTGCCAGCAGTTCGACAGCGCTCAGTGAAAAACTGTTTTTT.